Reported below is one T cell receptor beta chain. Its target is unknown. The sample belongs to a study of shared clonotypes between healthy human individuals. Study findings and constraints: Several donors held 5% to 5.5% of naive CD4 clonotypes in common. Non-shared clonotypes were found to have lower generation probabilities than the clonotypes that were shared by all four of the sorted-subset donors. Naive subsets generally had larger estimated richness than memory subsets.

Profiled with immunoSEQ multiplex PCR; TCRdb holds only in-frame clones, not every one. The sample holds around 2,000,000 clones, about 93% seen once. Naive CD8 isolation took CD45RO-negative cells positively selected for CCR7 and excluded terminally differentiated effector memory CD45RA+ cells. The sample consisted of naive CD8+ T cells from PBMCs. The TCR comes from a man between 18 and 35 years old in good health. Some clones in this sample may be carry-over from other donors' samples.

The CDR3 nucleotides are TGTGCCAGCAGTTACTCACGGGGGCAGGACTATGGCTACACCTTC. Translated, it gives CASSYSRGQDYGYTF. The chain has TRBV6-6 and TRBJ1-2, with D perhaps matching TRBD1 (6 bases). Per germline, CDR1 MNHNY and CDR2 SVGAGI (reference sequence). V was pared by 0 bases and J by 3 bases, with 11 bases between. The length of the CDR3 is 15 residues.